Listed here are 7 T cell receptor beta chains from one sample, sequenced in a study of blood T cells in healthy people across ages. For the second PCR, which ran for roughly 7 to 11 cycles, a sample-barcoded 5' primer and a J-beta primer mix were used. MiXCR, run by TCRdb on the 5' RACE reads, gives a single entry per CDR3 protein. The data contain approximately 400,000 distinct CDR3 sequences, 50% to 60% of them singletons. Sequencing was performed on blood. The receptor source for this set is a man between 60 and 70 years old in good health.

The chain links TRBV6-1 to TRBJ2-7, with D possibly called TRBD1 or TRBD2 (5 bases each). The V end lost 4 bases, the J end lost 0 bases, and 13 bases lay between the germline ends. Germline loops: CDR1 MNHNS, CDR2 SASEGT. The CDR3 sequence is 15 residues long. CDR3 nucleotides: TGTGCCAGCAGTGCCGGGGCAGAGAACTCCTACGAGCAGTACTTC. Translating gives CASSAGAENSYEQYF.

The rearrangement uses TRBV7-3 and TRBJ2-5; TRBD2 is a possible D gene (6 bases). Germline V CDR1 and CDR2: SGHTA, FQGTGA. The CDR3 length is 17 residues. Trimming stripped 5 bases from V and 5 bases from J, with 24 bases between. The CDR3 is CASSPSGTRVRGETQYF. CDR3 bases: TGTGCCAGCAGCCCTTCTGGGACGCGGGTCCGGGGGGAGACCCAGTACTTC.

The chain is built from TRBV9 and TRBJ2-7; D uncertain. The CDR3 runs to 13 residues. Trimming removed 4 bases at V and 2 bases at J, with 10 bases between. Germline V gives CDR1 SGDLS, CDR2 YYNGEE. The CDR3: CASSIDGAYEQYF. CDR3 sequence (DNA): TGTGCCAGCAGCATTGACGGAGCCTACGAGCAGTACTTC.

The table lists this clonotype with many counts. This rearrangement joins TRBV20-1 to TRBJ2-7; D remains unclear. Trimming took 1 base from V and 6 from J, leaving 13 bases between them. Germline lookup yields CDR1 DFQATT and CDR2 SNEGSKA (reference sequence). The CDR3 is 13 amino acids. CDR3 region: CSARARGAGEQYF. CDR3 in DNA: TGCAGTGCTAGAGCCCGTGGAGCAGGCGAGCAGTACTTC.

A few counts support this clonotype. The J gene is TRBJ2-5, the V gene TRBV6-6; D ambiguous. The J call could be wrong; TRBJ2-7 is a better fit for the DNA end. Germline assignment: CDR1 MNHNY and CDR2 SVGAGI (reference sequence). The CDR3 sequence is 11 residues long. The CDR3 here is CASSPMDEQYF. The CDR3 DNA follows: TGTGCCAGCAGCCCCATGGACGAGCAGTACTTC.

The gene calls are TRBV20-1 and TRBJ2-1, with TRBD1 matching 9 bases. The DNA end is more similar to TRBJ2-7, so the J call may be wrong. This CDR3 has 14 amino acids. Germline lookup yields CDR1 DFQATT and CDR2 SNEGSKA (reference sequence). As DNA, the CDR3 is TGCAGTGCTAGAACCGGGACAGGGTTTGACGAGCAGTACTTC. Translation: CSARTGTGFDEQYF.

Remarks on this clonotype: A much larger clone lies a single base off, so this may be a read error. The J gene is TRBJ2-7, the V gene TRBV20-1, with 8 bases aligning to TRBD2. The V and J ends lost 1 base and 2 bases, in that order; junction bases with no gene match: 10. The CDR3 sequence is 16 residues long. Germline V gives CDR1 DFQATT, CDR2 SNEGSKA (reference sequence). The CDR3, as DNA: TGCAGTGCTAGAGCCCCCGGGGGACTAGGGGCCTACGAGCAGTACTTC. Protein sequence: CSARAPGGLGAYEQYF.